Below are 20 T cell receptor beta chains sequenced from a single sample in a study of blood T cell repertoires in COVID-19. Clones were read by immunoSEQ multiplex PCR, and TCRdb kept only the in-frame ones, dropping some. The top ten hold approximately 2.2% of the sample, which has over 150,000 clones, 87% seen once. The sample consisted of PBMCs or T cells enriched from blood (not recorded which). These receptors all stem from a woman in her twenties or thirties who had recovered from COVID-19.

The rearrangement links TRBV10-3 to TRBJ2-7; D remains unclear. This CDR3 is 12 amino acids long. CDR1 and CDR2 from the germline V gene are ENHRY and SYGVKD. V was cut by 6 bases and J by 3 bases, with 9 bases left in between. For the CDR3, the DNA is TGTGCCATCAGATCCCCCCGCTACGAGCAGTACTTC. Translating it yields CAIRSPRYEQYF.

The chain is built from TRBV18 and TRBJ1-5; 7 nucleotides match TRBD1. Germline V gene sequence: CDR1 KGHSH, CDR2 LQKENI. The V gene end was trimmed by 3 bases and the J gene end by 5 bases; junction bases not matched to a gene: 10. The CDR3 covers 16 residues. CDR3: CASSPPLRQGHQPQHF. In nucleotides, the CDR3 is TGTGCCAGCTCACCGCCATTGAGACAGGGCCATCAGCCCCAGCATTTT.

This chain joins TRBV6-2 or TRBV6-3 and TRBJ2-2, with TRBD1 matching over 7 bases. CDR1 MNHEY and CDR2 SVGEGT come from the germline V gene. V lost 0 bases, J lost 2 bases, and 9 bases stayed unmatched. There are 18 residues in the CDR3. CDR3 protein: CASSYSIPRGINTGELFF. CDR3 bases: TGTGCCAGCAGTTACTCGATTCCCAGGGGGATCAACACCGGGGAGCTGTTTTTT.

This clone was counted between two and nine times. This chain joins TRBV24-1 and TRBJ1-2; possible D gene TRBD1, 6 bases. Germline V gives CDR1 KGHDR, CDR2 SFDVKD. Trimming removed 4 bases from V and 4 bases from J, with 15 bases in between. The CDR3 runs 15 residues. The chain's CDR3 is CATSENRESIYGYTF. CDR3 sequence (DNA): TGTGCCACCAGTGAGAACAGGGAGTCGATCTATGGCTACACCTTC.

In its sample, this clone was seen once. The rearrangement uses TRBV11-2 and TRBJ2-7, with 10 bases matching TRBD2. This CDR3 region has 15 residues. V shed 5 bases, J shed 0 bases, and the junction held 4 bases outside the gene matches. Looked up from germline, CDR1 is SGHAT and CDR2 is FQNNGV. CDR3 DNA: TGTGCCAGCAGCCCGATAGCGGGGGGCTCCTACGAGCAGTACTTC. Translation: CASSPIAGGSYEQYF.

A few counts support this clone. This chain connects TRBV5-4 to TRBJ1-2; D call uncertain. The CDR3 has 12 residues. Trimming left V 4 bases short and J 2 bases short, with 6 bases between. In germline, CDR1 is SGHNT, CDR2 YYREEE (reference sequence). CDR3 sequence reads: CASSKANYGYTF. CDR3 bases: TGTGCCAGCAGCAAAGCCAACTATGGCTACACCTTC.

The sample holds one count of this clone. CDR3 DNA: TGTGCCAGCAGTGAAGATGGGGGGGATTGGAGCACTGAAGCTTTCTTT. The encoded protein is CASSEDGGDWSTEAFF. This chain joins TRBV6-1 and TRBJ1-1, with D possibly being TRBD1 (5 bases). The germline CDR1 and CDR2 sequences are MNHNS and SASEGT. V was shortened by 1 base and J by 4 bases, with 16 bases between the two germline ends. The CDR3 runs to 16 residues.

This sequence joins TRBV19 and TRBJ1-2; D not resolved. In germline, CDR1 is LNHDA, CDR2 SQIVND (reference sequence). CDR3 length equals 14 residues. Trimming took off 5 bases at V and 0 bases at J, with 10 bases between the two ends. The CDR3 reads CASSRDRANYGYTF. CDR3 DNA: TGTGCCAGTAGTCGTGATCGAGCTAACTATGGCTACACCTTC.

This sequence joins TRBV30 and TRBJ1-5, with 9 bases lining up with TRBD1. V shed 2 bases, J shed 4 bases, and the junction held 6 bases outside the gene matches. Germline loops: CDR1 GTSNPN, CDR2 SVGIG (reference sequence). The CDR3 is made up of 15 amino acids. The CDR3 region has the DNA TGTGCCTGGAGTCCGGGACAGGGTAGAAATCAGCCCCAGCATTTT. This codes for CAWSPGQGRNQPQHF.

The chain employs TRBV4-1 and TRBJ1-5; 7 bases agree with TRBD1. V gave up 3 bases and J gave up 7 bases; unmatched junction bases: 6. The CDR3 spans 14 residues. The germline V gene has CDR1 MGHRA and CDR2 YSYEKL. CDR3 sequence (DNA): TGCGCCAGCAGCCACCTTAGACAGGGACAGCCCCAGCATTTT. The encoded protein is CASSHLRQGQPQHF.

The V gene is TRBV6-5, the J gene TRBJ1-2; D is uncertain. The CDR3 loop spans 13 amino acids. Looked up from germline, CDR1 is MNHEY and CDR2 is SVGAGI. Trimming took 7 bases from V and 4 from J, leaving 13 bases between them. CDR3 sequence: CASIGSVSYGYTF. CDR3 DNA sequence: TGTGCCAGCATCGGCAGCGTGAGCTATGGCTACACCTTC.

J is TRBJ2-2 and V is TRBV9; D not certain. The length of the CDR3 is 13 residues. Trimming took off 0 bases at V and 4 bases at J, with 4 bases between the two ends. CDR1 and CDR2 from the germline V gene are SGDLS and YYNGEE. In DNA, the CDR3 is TGTGCCAGCAGCGTAGTTAGCACCGGGGAGCTGTTTTTT. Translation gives CASSVVSTGELFF.

The CDR3 sequence: CASSPMEDYGYTF. The CDR3 nucleotides are TGTGCCAGCTCACCTATGGAGGACTATGGCTACACCTTC. This sequence joins TRBV18 and TRBJ1-2; no clear D gene. CDR3 length: 13 amino acids. CDR1 and CDR2 from the germline V gene are KGHSH and LQKENI. Trimming left V 3 bases short and J 3 bases short, with 8 bases between.

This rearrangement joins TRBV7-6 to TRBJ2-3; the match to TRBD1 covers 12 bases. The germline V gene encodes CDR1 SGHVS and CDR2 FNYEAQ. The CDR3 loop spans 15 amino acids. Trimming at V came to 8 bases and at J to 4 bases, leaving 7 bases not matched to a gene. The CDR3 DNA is TGTGCCAGCGGGGGGACAGGGGGCGAAGCAGATACGCAGTATTTT. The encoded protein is CASGGTGGEADTQYF.

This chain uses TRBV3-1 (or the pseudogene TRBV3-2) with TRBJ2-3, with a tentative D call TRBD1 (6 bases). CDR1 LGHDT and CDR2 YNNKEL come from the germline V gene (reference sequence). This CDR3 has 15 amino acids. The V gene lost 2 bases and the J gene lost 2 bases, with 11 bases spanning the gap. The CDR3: CASSQYQGPTDTQYF. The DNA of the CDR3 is TGTGCCAGCAGCCAATATCAGGGGCCCACAGATACGCAGTATTTT.

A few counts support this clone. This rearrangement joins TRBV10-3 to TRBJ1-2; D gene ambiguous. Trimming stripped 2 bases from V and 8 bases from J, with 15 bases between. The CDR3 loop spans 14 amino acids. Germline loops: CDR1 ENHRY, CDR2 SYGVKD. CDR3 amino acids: CAISEVSLLQGYTF. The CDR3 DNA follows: TGTGCCATCAGTGAGGTTTCGCTTTTGCAGGGCTACACCTTC.

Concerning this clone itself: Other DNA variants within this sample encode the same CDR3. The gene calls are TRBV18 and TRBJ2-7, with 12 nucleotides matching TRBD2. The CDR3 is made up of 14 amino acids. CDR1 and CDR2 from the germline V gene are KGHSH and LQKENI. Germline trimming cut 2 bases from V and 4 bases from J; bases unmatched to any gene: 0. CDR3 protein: CASSPTSGRYEQYF. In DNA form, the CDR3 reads TGTGCCAGCTCACCAACTAGCGGGAGGTACGAGCAGTACTTC.

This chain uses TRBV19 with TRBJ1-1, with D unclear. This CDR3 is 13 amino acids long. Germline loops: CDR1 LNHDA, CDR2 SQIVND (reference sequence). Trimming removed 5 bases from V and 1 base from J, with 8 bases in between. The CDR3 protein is CASSRPKNTEAFF. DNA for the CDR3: TGTGCCAGTAGTCGTCCTAAGAACACTGAAGCTTTCTTT. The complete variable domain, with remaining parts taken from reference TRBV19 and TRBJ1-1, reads DGGITQSPKYLFRKEGQNVTLSCEQNLNHDAMYWYRQDPGQGLRLIYYSQIVNDFQKGDIAEGYSVSREKKESFPLTVTSAQKNPTAFYLCASSRPKNTEAFFGQGTRLTVV.

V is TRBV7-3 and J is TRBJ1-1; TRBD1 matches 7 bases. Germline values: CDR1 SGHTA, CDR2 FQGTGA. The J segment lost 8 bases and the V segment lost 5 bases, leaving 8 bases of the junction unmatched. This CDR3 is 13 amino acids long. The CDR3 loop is CASSRNRGSEAFF. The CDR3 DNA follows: TGTGCCAGCAGCCGGAACAGGGGCTCAGAAGCTTTCTTT.

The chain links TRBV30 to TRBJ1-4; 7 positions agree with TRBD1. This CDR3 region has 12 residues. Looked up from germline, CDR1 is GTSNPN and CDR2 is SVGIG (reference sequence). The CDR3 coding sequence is TGTGCGGCGGTGGGGACAGATGAAAAACTGTTTTTT. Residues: CAAVGTDEKLFF. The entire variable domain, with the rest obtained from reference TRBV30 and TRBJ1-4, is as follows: SQTIHQWPATLVQPVGSPLSLECTVEGTSNPNLYWYRQAAGRGLQLLFYSVGIGQISSEVPQNLSASRPQDRQFILSSKKLLLSDSGFYLCAAVGTDEKLFFGSGTQLSVL.